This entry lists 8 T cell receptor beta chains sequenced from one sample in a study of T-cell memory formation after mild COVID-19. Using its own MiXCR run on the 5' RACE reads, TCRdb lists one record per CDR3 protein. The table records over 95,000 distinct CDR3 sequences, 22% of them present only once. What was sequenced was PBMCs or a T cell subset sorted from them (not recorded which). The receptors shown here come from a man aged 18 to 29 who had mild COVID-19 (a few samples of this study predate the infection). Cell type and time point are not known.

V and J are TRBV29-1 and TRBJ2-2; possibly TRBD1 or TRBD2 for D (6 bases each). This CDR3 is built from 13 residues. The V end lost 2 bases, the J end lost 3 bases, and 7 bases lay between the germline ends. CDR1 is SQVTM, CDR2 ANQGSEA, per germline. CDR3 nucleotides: TGCAGCGTTGAAAGGGGGGACACCGGGGAGCTGTTTTTT. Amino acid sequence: CSVERGDTGELFF.

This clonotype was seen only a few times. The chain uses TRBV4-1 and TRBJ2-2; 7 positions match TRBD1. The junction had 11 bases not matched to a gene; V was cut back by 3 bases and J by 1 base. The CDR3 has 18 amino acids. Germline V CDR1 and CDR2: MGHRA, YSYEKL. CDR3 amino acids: CASSQVISGTENTGELFF. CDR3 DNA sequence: TGCGCCAGCAGCCAGGTGATTTCTGGGACAGAGAACACCGGGGAGCTGTTTTTT.

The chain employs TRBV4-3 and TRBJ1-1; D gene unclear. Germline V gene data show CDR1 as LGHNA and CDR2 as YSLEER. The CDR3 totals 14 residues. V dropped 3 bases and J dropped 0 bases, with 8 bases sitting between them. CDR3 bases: TGCGCCAGCAGCCAGGGCGACATGAACACTGAAGCTTTCTTT. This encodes CASSQGDMNTEAFF.

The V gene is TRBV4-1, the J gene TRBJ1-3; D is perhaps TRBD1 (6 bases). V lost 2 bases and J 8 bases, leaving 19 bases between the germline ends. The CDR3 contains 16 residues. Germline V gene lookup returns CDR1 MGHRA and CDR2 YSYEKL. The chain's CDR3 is CASSQYREPTFDTIYF. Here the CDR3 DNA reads TGCGCCAGCAGCCAATACAGGGAGCCAACCTTTGACACCATATATTTT.

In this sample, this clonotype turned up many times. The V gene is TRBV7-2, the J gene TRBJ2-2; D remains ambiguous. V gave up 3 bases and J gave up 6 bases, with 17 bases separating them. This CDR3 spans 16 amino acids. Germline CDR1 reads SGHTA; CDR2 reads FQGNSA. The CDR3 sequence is CASSFLFPGSAGELFF. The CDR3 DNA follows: TGTGCCAGCAGCTTTTTGTTCCCAGGTTCGGCCGGGGAGCTGTTTTTT.

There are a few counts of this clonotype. In DNA form, the CDR3 reads TGCGCCAGCAGTCAATCGGGGCCGGAGGACAGCCTCTATGGCTACACCTTC. It specifies CASSQSGPEDSLYGYTF. V usage is TRBV23-1 and J usage is TRBJ1-2; TRBD1 might be the D (6 bases). TRBV23-1 is noted as an ORF with a role that remains uncertain. The V and J ends lost 0 bases and 4 bases respectively, with 18 bases between them. The CDR3 is 17 residues long.

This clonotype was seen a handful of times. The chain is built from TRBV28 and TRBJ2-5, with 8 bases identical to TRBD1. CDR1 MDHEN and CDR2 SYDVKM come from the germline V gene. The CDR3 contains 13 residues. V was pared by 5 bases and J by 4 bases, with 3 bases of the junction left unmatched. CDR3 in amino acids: CASSVDRGETQYF. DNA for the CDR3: TGTGCCAGCAGTGTTGACAGGGGAGAGACCCAGTACTTC. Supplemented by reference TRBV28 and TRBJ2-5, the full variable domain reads DVKVTQSSRYLVKRTGEKVFLECVQDMDHENMFWYRQDPGLGLRLIYFSYDVKMKEKGDIPEGYSVSREKKERFSLILESASTNQTSMYLCASSVDRGETQYFGPGTRLLVL.

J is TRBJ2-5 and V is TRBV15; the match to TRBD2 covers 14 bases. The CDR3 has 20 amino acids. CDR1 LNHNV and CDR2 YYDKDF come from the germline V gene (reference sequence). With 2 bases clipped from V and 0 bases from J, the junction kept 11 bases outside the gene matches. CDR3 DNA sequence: TGTGCCACCAGCAGATTAGGGACTAGCGGGGGAGAGGGCCACCAAGAGACCCAGTACTTC. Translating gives CATSRLGTSGGEGHQETQYF.